These 7 T cell receptor beta chains share one sample of origin, sequenced in a study of PD-L1 blockade in urothelial cancer. TCRdb's copy holds only in-frame clones and misses some; the assay was immunoSEQ multiplex PCR. This table holds more than 50,000 clones, roughly four fifths found once. Material: PBMCs, obtained around atezolizumab (anti-PD-L1) treatment. These receptors all come from a man between 65 and 85 years old with urothelial cancer.

The chain combines TRBV9 with TRBJ1-2; 8 bases agree with TRBD1. There are 16 residues in the CDR3. Trimming cost V 4 bases and J 5 bases; bases outside gene matches: 13. The germline V gene has CDR1 SGDLS and CDR2 YYNGEE. CDR3: CASSTDPGQGNYGYTF. DNA of the CDR3: TGTGCCAGCAGCACAGACCCAGGACAGGGTAATTATGGCTACACCTTC.

The chain recombines TRBV6-5 with TRBJ2-3, with TRBD2 identical over 8 bases. The junction had 9 bases not matched to a gene; V was cut back by 5 bases and J by 5 bases. CDR1 is MNHEY, CDR2 SVGAGI, per germline. The CDR3 consists of 15 residues. The CDR3, as DNA: TGTGCCAGCAGTCCAGCTAGCGGGCGGGGAGATACGCAGTATTTT. Translated, it gives CASSPASGRGDTQYF.

The J gene is TRBJ1-3, the V gene TRBV7-2, with 8 bases aligning to TRBD1. Germline V gene lookup returns CDR1 SGHTA and CDR2 FQGNSA. This CDR3 is built from 17 residues. V shed 2 bases and J 0 bases; nucleotides not matched to a gene: 6. In DNA form, the CDR3 reads TGTGCCAGCAGCTTACCTGGACAGGGCGCCTCTGGAAACACCATATATTTT. This sequence encodes CASSLPGQGASGNTIYF.

The chain carries TRBV6-5 and TRBJ2-5, with TRBD2 matching over 10 bases. Per germline, CDR1 MNHEY and CDR2 SVGAGI. This CDR3 contains 13 residues. The V and J ends lost 5 bases and 9 bases, in that order; junction bases with no gene match: 6. CDR3 region: CASSPSLAGAQYF. DNA for the CDR3: TGTGCCAGCAGTCCTTCTCTAGCGGGGGCCCAGTACTTC.

The chain has TRBV10-3 and TRBJ2-7; 14 bases are shared with TRBD2. V lost 4 bases to trimming and J lost 3 bases; unmatched junction nucleotides: 17. Germline-derived CDR1 and CDR2 are ENHRY and SYGVKD. The CDR3 is 20 residues long. CDR3 sequence: CAISAARNLGLAGVGYEQYF. The CDR3 bases are TGTGCCATCAGTGCCGCGAGAAATTTGGGACTAGCGGGAGTTGGCTACGAGCAGTACTTC.

CDR3 nucleotides: TGTGCCGCGGGCGGGACTGCAAAAGAGACCCAGTACTTC. Encoded protein: CAAGGTAKETQYF. The chain is built from TRBV10-3 and TRBJ2-5; TRBD2 might be the D (6 bases). The CDR3 is 13 residues long. V lost 11 bases and J lost 3, with 16 bases in between. Germline V CDR1 and CDR2: ENHRY, SYGVKD.

This chain uses TRBV5-4 with TRBJ1-5; no clear D. V shed 0 bases and J shed 4 bases, with 11 bases lying between them. The length of the CDR3 is 15 residues. CDR1 is SGHNT and CDR2 is YYREEE in the germline V gene (reference sequence). CDR3 nucleotides: TGTGCCAGCAGCTTGGACCCGACGGGTAATCAGCCCCAGCATTTT. It yields the protein CASSLDPTGNQPQHF.